This T cell receptor beta chain was profiled in a study of blood T cell repertoires in COVID-19. Sequencing used immunoSEQ multiplex PCR; TCRdb keeps in-frame clones, though not all of them. The table has 200,000 to 300,000 clones, approximately 86% seen once; the top ten hold about 0.8%. The CDR3 has 12 amino acids. V lost 1 base to trimming and J lost 11 bases, with 11 bases between them. Germline CDR1 MNHNS, CDR2 SASEGT. The chain has TRBV6-1 and TRBJ1-1, with D unresolved. The receptor was isolated from a woman aged 25 to 39 with acute or convalescent COVID-19. The sample was peripheral blood. This CDR3 is CASSEVGLPAFF. CDR3 nucleotides: TGTGCCAGCAGTGAAGTTGGCTTGCCGGCTTTCTTT.